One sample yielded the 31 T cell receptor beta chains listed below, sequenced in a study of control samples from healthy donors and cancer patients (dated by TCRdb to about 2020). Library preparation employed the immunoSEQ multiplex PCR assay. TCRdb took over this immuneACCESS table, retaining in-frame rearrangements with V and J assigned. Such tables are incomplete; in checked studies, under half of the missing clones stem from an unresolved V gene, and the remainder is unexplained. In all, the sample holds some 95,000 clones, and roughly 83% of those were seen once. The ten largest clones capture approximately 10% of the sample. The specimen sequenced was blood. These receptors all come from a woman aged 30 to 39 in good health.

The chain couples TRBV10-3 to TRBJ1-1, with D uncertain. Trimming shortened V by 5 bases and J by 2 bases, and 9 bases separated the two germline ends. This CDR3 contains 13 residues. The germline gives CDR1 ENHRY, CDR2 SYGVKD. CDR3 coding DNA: TGTGCCATCAGTCCCGGTTTCAACACTGAAGCTTTCTTT. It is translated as CAISPGFNTEAFF.

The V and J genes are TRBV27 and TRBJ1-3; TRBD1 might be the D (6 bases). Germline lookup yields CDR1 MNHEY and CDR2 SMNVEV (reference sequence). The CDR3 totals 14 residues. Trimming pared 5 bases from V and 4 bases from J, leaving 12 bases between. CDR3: CASSPRGPGNTIYF. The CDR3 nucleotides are TGTGCCAGCAGTCCCAGGGGTCCGGGAAACACCATATATTTT.

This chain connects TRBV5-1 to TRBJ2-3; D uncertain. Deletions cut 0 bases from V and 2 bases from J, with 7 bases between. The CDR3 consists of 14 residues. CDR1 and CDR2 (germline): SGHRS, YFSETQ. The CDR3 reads CASSLELLTDTQYF. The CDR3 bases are TGCGCCAGCAGCTTGGAACTCCTCACAGATACGCAGTATTTT.

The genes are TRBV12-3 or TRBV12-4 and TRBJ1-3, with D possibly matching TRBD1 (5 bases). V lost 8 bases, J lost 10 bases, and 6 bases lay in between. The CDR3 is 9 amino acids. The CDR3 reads CASGGTIYF. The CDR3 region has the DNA TGTGCCAGCGGGGGGACCATATATTTT.

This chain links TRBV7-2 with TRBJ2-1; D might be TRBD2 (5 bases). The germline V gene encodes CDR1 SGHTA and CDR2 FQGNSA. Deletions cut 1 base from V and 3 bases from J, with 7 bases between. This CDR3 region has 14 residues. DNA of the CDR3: TGTGCCAGCAGCTTAGGCGGGTTCTACAATGAGCAGTTCTTC. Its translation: CASSLGGFYNEQFF. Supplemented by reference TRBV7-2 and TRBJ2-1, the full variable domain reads GAGVSQSPSNKVTEKGKDVELRCDPISGHTALYWYRQSLGQGLEFLIYFQGNSAPDKSGLPSDRFSAERTGGSVSTLTIQRTQQEDSAVYLCASSLGGFYNEQFFGPGTRLTVL.

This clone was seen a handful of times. The chain's CDR3 is CASSRKIYNSPLHF. Here the CDR3 DNA reads TGTGCCAGCAGTCGCAAGATTTATAATTCACCCCTCCACTTT. The V call is TRBV6-5, the J call TRBJ1-6; D is ambiguous. The CDR3 has 14 amino acids. Germline loops: CDR1 MNHEY, CDR2 SVGAGI. V was cut by 5 bases and J by 4 bases, with 9 bases left in between.

The CDR3 DNA sequence: TGTGCTAGTGGTCCAGGGGGCTATGAGCAGTTCTTC. Its protein product is CASGPGGYEQFF. The rearrangement links TRBV12-5 to TRBJ2-1; 8 bases fit TRBD1. This CDR3 is 12 amino acids long. Germline V CDR1 and CDR2: LGHNT, FRNRAP. V was pared by 5 bases and J by 8 bases, with 2 bases of the junction left unmatched.

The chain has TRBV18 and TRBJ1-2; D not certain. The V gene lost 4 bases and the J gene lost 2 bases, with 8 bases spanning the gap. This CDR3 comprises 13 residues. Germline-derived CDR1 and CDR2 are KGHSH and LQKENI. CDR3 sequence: CASSLSPNYGYTF. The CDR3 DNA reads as TGTGCCAGCTCACTTTCGCCGAACTATGGCTACACCTTC.

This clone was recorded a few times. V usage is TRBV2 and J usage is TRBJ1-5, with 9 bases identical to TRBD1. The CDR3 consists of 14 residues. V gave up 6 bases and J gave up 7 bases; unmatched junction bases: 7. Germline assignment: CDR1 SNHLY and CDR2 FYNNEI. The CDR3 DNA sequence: TGTGCCAGCAGGGAAACAGGGGGCGTACAGCCCCAGCATTTT. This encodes CASRETGGVQPQHF.

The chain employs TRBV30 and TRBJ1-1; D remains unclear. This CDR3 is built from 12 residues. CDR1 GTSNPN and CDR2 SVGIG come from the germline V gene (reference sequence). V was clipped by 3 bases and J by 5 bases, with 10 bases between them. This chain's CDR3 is CAWRGSGTEAFF. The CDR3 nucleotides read TGTGCCTGGAGGGGGTCTGGGACTGAAGCTTTCTTT.

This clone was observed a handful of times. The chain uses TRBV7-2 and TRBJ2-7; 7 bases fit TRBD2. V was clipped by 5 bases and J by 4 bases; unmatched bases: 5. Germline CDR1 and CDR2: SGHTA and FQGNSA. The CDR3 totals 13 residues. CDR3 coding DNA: TGTGCCAGCAGCCGCCGGGGAGGGTACGAGCAGTACTTC. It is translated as CASSRRGGYEQYF.

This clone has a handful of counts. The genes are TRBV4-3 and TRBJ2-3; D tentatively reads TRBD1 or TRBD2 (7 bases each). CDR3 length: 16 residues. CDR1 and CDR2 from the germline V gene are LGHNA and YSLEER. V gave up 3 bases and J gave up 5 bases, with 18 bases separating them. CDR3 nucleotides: TGCGCCAGCAGCCAGAAAGGGAGGGGGCAGGGAGATACGCAGTATTTT. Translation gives CASSQKGRGQGDTQYF.

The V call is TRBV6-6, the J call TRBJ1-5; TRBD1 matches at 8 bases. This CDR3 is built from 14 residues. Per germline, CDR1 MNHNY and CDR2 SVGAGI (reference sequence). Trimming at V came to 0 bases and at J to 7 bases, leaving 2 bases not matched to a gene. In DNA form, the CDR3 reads TGTGCCAGCAGTTACTCTACAGGGGGACAGCCCCAGCATTTT. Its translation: CASSYSTGGQPQHF.

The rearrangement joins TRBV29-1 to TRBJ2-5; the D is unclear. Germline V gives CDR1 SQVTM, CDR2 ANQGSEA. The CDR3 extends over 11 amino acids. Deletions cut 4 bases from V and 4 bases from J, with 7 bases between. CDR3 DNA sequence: TGCAGCGTTGTGCGGAGAGAGACCCAGTACTTC. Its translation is CSVVRRETQYF.

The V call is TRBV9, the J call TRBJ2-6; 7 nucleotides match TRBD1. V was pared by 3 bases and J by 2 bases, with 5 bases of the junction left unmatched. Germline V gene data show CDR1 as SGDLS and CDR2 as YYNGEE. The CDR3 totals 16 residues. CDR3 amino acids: CASSARQGAGANVLTF. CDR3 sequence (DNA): TGTGCCAGCAGCGCACGACAGGGTGCTGGGGCCAACGTCCTGACTTTC.

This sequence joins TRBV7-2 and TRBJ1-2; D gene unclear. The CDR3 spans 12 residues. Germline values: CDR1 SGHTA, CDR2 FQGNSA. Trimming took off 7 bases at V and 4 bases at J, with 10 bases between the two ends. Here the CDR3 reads CASTPLAYGYTF. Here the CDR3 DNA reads TGTGCCAGCACCCCTTTGGCCTATGGCTACACCTTC.

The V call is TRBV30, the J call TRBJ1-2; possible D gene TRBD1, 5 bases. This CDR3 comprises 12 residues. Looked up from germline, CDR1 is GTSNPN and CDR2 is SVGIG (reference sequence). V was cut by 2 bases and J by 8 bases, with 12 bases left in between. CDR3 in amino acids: CAWSPPGGGYTF. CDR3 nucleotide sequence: TGTGCCTGGAGTCCTCCGGGGGGGGGCTACACCTTC.

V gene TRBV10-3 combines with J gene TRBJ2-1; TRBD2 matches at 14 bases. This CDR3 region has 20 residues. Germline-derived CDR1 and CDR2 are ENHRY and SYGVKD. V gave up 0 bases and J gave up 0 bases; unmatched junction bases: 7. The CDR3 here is CAISESTGTSGGSSYNEQFF. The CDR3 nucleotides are TGTGCCATCAGTGAGTCGACGGGGACTAGCGGGGGAAGCTCCTACAATGAGCAGTTCTTC.

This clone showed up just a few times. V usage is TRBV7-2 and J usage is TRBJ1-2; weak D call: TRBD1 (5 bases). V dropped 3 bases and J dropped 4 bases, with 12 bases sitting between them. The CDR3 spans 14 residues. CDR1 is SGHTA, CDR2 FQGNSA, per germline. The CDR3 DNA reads TGTGCCAGCAGCTTCTCTGGGGCGCGCTATGGCTACACCTTC. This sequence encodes CASSFSGARYGYTF.

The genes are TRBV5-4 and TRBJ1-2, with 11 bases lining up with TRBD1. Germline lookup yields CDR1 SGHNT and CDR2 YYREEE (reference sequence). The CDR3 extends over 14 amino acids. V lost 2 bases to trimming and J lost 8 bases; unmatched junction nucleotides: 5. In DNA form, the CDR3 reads TGTGCCAGCAGCTTAAGGACAGGGGGCGGCGGCTACACCTTC. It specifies CASSLRTGGGGYTF.

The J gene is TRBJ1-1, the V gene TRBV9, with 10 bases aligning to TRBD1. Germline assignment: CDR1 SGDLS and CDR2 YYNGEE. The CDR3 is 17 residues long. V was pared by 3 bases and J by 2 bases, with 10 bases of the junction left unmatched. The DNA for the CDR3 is TGTGCCAGCAGCGCCTGGGACAGGGGATACCTTAACACTGAAGCTTTCTTT. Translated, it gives CASSAWDRGYLNTEAFF.

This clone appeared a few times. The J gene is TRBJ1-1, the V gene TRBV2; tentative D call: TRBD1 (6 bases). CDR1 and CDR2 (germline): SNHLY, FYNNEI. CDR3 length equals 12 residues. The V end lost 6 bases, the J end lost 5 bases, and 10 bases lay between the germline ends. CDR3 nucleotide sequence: TGTGCCAGCAGGCGCACAGGGACTGAAGCTTTCTTT. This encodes CASRRTGTEAFF.

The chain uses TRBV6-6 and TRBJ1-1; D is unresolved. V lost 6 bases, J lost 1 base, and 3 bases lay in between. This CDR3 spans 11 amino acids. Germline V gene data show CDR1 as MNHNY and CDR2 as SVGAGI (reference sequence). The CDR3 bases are TGTGCCAGCAGCGAGAACACTGAAGCTTTCTTT. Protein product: CASSENTEAFF.

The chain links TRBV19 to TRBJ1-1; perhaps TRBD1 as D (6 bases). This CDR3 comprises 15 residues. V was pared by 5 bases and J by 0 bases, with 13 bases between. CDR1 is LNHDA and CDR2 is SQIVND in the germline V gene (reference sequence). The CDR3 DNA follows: TGTGCCAGTAGTTTATCAGGGGTTATGAACACTGAAGCTTTCTTT. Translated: CASSLSGVMNTEAFF.

The CDR3 DNA is TGTGCCTGGTTCCTGAGAGGCAGCTACACCTTC. Translated, it gives CAWFLRGSYTF. The chain joins TRBV30 to TRBJ1-2; D gene ambiguous. The CDR3 is 11 residues long. Germline V gives CDR1 GTSNPN, CDR2 SVGIG (reference sequence). V lost 5 bases to trimming and J lost 9 bases, with 13 bases between them.

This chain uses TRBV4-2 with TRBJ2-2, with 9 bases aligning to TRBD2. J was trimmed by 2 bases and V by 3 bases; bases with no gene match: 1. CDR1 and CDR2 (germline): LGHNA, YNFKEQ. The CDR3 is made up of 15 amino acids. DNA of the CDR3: TGTGCCAGCAGCCAGACTAGCGGAAACACCGGGGAGCTGTTTTTT. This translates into CASSQTSGNTGELFF.

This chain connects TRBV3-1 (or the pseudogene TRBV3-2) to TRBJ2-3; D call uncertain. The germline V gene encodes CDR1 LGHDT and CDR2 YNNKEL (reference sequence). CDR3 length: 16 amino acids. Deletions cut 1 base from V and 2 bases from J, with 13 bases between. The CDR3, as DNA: TGTGCCAGCAGCCAAGGACCCCCTGGAGCCACAGATACGCAGTATTTT. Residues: CASSQGPPGATDTQYF.

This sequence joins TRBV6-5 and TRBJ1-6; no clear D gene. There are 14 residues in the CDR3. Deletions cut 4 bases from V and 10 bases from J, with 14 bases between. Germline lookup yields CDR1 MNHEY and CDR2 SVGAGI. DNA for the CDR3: TGTGCCAGCAGTTGGGAGAGGGTAGAGTCACCCCTCCACTTT. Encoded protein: CASSWERVESPLHF.

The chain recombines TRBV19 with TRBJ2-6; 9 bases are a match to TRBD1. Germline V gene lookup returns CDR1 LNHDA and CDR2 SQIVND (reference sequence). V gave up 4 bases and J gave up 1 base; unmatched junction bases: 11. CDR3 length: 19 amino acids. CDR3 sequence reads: CASSTPRDRVFSGANVLTF. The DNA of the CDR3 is TGTGCCAGTAGTACTCCCCGGGACAGGGTTTTTTCTGGGGCCAACGTCCTGACTTTC.

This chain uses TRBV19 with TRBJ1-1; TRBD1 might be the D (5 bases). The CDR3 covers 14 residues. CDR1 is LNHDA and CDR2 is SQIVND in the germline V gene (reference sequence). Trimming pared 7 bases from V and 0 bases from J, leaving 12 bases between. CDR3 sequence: CASTTRAMNTEAFF. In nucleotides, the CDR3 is TGTGCCAGTACCACCAGGGCCATGAACACTGAAGCTTTCTTT.

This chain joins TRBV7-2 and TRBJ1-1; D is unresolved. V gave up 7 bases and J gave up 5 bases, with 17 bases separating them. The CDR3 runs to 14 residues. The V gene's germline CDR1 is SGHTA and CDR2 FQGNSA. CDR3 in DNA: TGTGCCAGCACCTTCACTCCTGGGAGGACTGAAGCTTTCTTT. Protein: CASTFTPGRTEAFF.